This TCR beta chain was found in a study of post-analysis software for immune sequencing data. For the study at large: The study covered relapsing-remitting, secondary progressive and progressive-relapsing courses of multiple sclerosis. Study outcomes and limitations: Batch-mates among the samples co-clustered strongly by F measure. The study found significantly lower normalized Chao1 diversity in multiple sclerosis patients than in controls. Elevated frequency relative to controls characterized four or five TRBV segments in patients, TRBV5-6, TRBV5-1 and TRBV20-1 among them.

This clonotype was recorded once. Its antigen is unidentified. The CDR3 extends over 14 amino acids. The V gene lost 6 bases and the J gene lost 4 bases, with 15 bases spanning the gap. Germline lookup yields CDR1 SGHTA and CDR2 FQGNSA. Presence of unique molecular identifiers characterized the TCR beta cDNA libraries. Each sample of roughly 0.9 to 11 million input T cells yielded around 500,000 cDNA molecules, so each molecule approximated one T cell. From the PCR reads, TCRdb called clonotypes with MiXCR, one entry per CDR3 protein. The sample yields 380,000 or so distinct CDR3 sequences, 30% to 45% seen once.

The sequenced sample was blood. This clonotype originated in a girl between 10 and 17 years old with multiple sclerosis. This chain uses TRBV7-2 with TRBJ2-5; D remains unclear. This CDR3 is CASSFSEASETQYF. The CDR3 bases are TGTGCCAGCAGTTTCAGCGAGGCCTCAGAGACCCAGTACTTC. The full variable domain, completed using reference TRBV7-2 and TRBJ2-5, is GAGVSQSPSNKVTEKGKDVELRCDPISGHTALYWYRQSLGQGLEFLIYFQGNSAPDKSGLPSDRFSAERTGGSVSTLTIQRTQQEDSAVYLCASSFSEASETQYFGPGTRLLVL.